These 10 T cell receptor beta chains share one sample of origin, sequenced in a study of identical twins' blood T cells. TCRdb re-analysed the 5' RACE reads in MiXCR, keeping a single row per CDR3 protein. The table lists a few hundred thousand distinct CDR3 sequences, around 30% of them singletons. The sample comprised PBMCs. Receptor source: a woman between 18 and 55 years old in good health.

Comment on this clonotype: This sequence may be a read error, since a much larger clone differs from it by one base. The chain has TRBV7-2 and TRBJ2-2; a weak D match, TRBD2 (6 bases). Germline CDR1 is SGHTA and CDR2 is FQGNSA. This CDR3 contains 16 residues. The CDR3 spells CASSLVGLANTGGLFF. CDR3 DNA sequence: TGTGCCAGCAGCTTAGTTGGTCTAGCGAACACCGGGGGGCTGTTTTTT.

Details on this clonotype: Germline and junction disagree at one end, which may indicate a read error. The chain joins TRBV6-6 to TRBJ1-4, with D unresolved. Germline CDR1 is MNHNY and CDR2 is SVGAGI (reference sequence). The CDR3 is 14 amino acids. The DNA for the CDR3 is TGTGCCAGCAGTACTCTGTCCGGGCATGAAAAACTGTTTTTC. Translated, it gives CASSTLSGHEKLFF.

J is TRBJ2-1 and V is TRBV12-3 or TRBV12-4, with D uncertain. V lost 2 bases and J 6 bases, leaving 8 bases between the germline ends. CDR3 size: 13 residues. The CDR3 coding sequence is TGTGCCAGCAGTTTACTGGGGATCAATGAGCAGTTCTTC. Its translation is CASSLLGINEQFF.

This clonotype was counted between two and nine times. The V call is TRBV19, the J call TRBJ1-6; the D is unclear. The CDR3 covers 14 residues. Germline CDR1 LNHDA, CDR2 SQIVND (reference sequence). V lost 3 bases, J lost 8 bases, and 11 bases lay in between. Here the CDR3 reads CASSMTHRDSPLHF. CDR3 bases: TGTGCCAGTAGTATGACGCACCGCGATTCACCCCTCCACTTT.

With respect to this clonotype: A read error may produce the germline difference seen at one junction end. The V and J genes are TRBV10-3 and TRBJ2-7, with TRBD2 matching 12 bases. Germline CDR1 is ENHRY and CDR2 is SYGVKD. There are 12 residues in the CDR3. CDR3 bases: TGTACCATCACTAGCGGGAGGTACGAGCAGTACTTC. As protein: CTITSGRYEQYF.

About this clonotype: A much larger clone sits a single nucleotide away, making a read error possible. This CDR3 fails to terminate in the conserved phenylalanine or tryptophan, so it likely reflects a read error. V gene TRBV6-4 combines with J gene TRBJ1-2, with 8 bases that match TRBD1. The CDR3 length is 13 residues. Germline V gene data show CDR1 as MRHNA and CDR2 as SNTAGT. V lost 8 bases to trimming and J lost 4 bases; unmatched junction nucleotides: 6. DNA for the CDR3: TGTGCCAGCTCCGCCGGGACAGGCTATGGCTACACCCTC. Translation gives CASSAGTGYGYTL.

The gene calls are TRBV7-8 and TRBJ2-3; D might be TRBD2 (5 bases). The germline V gene has CDR1 SGHVS and CDR2 FQNEAQ. This CDR3 region has 15 residues. Trimming left V 4 bases short and J 4 bases short, with 15 bases between. The CDR3 DNA is TGTGCCAGCAGCTGGGCCGGACTCGGAGCAGATACGCAGTATTTT. It is translated as CASSWAGLGADTQYF. Looking up the rest from reference TRBV7-8 and TRBJ2-3 gives the full variable domain: GAGVSQSPRYKVAKRGQDVALRCDPISGHVSLFWYQQALGQGPEFLTYFQNEAQLDKSGLPSDRFFAERPEGSVSTLKIQRTQQEDSAVYLCASSWAGLGADTQYFGPGTRLTVL.

This clonotype occurred a few times. The J gene is TRBJ1-5, the V gene TRBV6-2 or TRBV6-3; 10 bases line up with TRBD1. The CDR3 runs 15 residues. Looked up from germline, CDR1 is MNHEY and CDR2 is SVGEGT. Trimming removed 6 bases from V and 4 bases from J; junction bases left unmatched: 6. The CDR3 nucleotides read TGTGCCAGCAGGGGACAGGGGCTAGGTAATCAGCCCCAGCATTTT. Translation gives CASRGQGLGNQPQHF.

The V and J genes are TRBV20-1 and TRBJ2-1; TRBD2 agrees at 8 bases. The CDR3 sequence is 15 residues long. Losses at the gene ends were 0 bases for V and 7 bases for J; bases not matched to a gene: 8. Germline V gives CDR1 DFQATT, CDR2 SNEGSKA (reference sequence). The CDR3 DNA reads TGCAGTGCTAGAGATCCCCAGCGGGAGTATAATGAGCAGTTCTTC. Translation gives CSARDPQREYNEQFF.

This clonotype came up a few times. CDR3 in DNA: TGTGCCAGCAGCGTAGATGCAGATACGCAGTATTTT. This encodes CASSVDADTQYF. The chain is built from TRBV9 and TRBJ2-3; D gene unclear. The germline V and J ends were trimmed by 0 bases and 4 bases, with 3 bases remaining between them. CDR1 and CDR2 from the germline V gene are SGDLS and YYNGEE. The CDR3 runs 12 residues.